One sample yielded the 6 T cell receptor beta chains listed below, sequenced in a study of blood T cell repertoires in COVID-19. The assay was immunoSEQ multiplex PCR, and TCRdb's table has in-frame clones only and misses some. The profile shows 150,000 to 200,000 clones, roughly 89% of them singletons. Sample: PBMCs or T cells enriched from blood (not recorded which). The receptors were sampled from a woman aged 40-49 years with acute COVID-19.

This clone was found once. The chain uses TRBV20-1 and TRBJ1-2, with unresolved D. V lost 3 bases to trimming and J lost 0 bases, with 11 bases between them. Germline V gives CDR1 DFQATT, CDR2 SNEGSKA (reference sequence). The CDR3 extends over 14 amino acids. Here the CDR3 reads CSASSGRANYGYTF. CDR3 bases: TGCAGTGCTAGTTCGGGTCGAGCTAACTATGGCTACACCTTC.

The CDR3 DNA reads TGTGCCAGCAGTTACGGCGGGGCTGGCAATTCACCCCTCCACTTT. Amino acid sequence: CASSYGGAGNSPLHF. V and J are TRBV6-2 or TRBV6-3 and TRBJ1-6; a weak D match, TRBD1 (5 bases). The CDR3 length is 15 residues. Germline loops: CDR1 MNHEY, CDR2 SVGEGT. V lost 2 bases, J lost 7 bases, and 12 bases lay in between.

DNA of the CDR3: TGCAGCGTTGGGTTCGCGGGGGGGCCTGAGACCCAGTACTTC. It codes for CSVGFAGGPETQYF. The chain has TRBV29-1 and TRBJ2-5, with TRBD2 matching 9 bases. V lost 4 bases and J lost 5; bases outside the gene matches: 8. Germline CDR1 and CDR2: SQVTM and ANQGSEA. CDR3 length equals 14 residues.

The genes are TRBV4-1 and TRBJ2-3; D is possibly TRBD1 (6 bases). The CDR3 has 14 amino acids. Trimming took off 2 bases at V and 3 bases at J, with 9 bases between the two ends. Germline V gene sequence: CDR1 MGHRA, CDR2 YSYEKL. DNA of the CDR3: TGCGCCAGCAGCCAAAGCAGGGGAACAGATACGCAGTATTTT. Residues: CASSQSRGTDTQYF.

The CDR3 DNA reads as TGTGCCAGTAGTATAGGACTAGCGGGGGGGTCGAACACCGGGGAGCTGTTTTTT. Its translation: CASSIGLAGGSNTGELFF. The V gene is TRBV19, the J gene TRBJ2-2; 14 nucleotides match TRBD2. Germline-derived CDR1 and CDR2 are LNHDA and SQIVND (reference sequence). CDR3 length: 18 residues. J was trimmed by 0 bases and V by 1 base; bases with no gene match: 1.

This rearrangement joins TRBV19 to TRBJ2-1, with D unresolved. V was cut by 5 bases and J by 1 base, with 6 bases left in between. The CDR3 is 13 amino acids. Germline CDR1 and CDR2: LNHDA and SQIVND (reference sequence). The CDR3 protein is CASSQDSYNEQFF. The CDR3 DNA follows: TGTGCCAGTAGTCAGGATTCCTACAATGAGCAGTTCTTC.